A single sample gave rise to the 27 T cell receptor beta chains below, sequenced in a study of cytomegalovirus exposure and HLA in healthy donors. The PCR ran on 60 Vbeta and 13 Jbeta primers. The method was immunoSEQ multiplex PCR; TCRdb's version includes in-frame clones alone and lacks a portion of them. The sample table sets out around 70,000 clones. Material: PBMCs. Every receptor here comes from a female donor in good health and CMV-seropositive.

The chain recombines TRBV28 with TRBJ2-3, with 7 bases that match TRBD1. Trimming cost V 6 bases and J 6 bases; bases outside gene matches: 3. This CDR3 is 12 amino acids long. The germline V gene has CDR1 MDHEN and CDR2 SYDVKM. The CDR3 DNA sequence: TGTGCCAGCAGACACAGGGGCGATACGCAGTATTTT. Translated, it gives CASRHRGDTQYF.

The CDR3 loop reads CASSPLQGIYNSPLHF. Here the CDR3 DNA reads TGTGCCAGCTCACCACTTCAGGGGATCTATAATTCACCCCTCCACTTT. The rearrangement links TRBV18 to TRBJ1-6; D is possibly TRBD1 (6 bases). CDR1 and CDR2 from the germline V gene are KGHSH and LQKENI. The V end was cut by 1 base, the J end by 3 bases, with 10 bases between. The CDR3 totals 16 residues.

The chain couples TRBV11-2 to TRBJ2-7; 9 bases match TRBD1. CDR1 and CDR2 from the germline V gene are SGHAT and FQNNGV. J lost 2 bases, V lost 5 bases, and 7 bases had no gene match. This CDR3 contains 15 residues. The CDR3 loop is CASSREGQGAYEQYF. DNA of the CDR3: TGTGCCAGCAGCCGCGAGGGACAGGGCGCCTACGAGCAGTACTTC.

The chain is built from TRBV29-1 and TRBJ2-1, with D possibly matching TRBD2 (6 bases). This CDR3 is 15 amino acids long. The germline gives CDR1 SQVTM, CDR2 ANQGSEA. V gave up 1 base and J gave up 3 bases, with 13 bases separating them. As DNA, the CDR3 is TGCAGCGTTGAAGCACGACTAGGTATCTACAATGAGCAGTTCTTC. Residues: CSVEARLGIYNEQFF.

The V call is TRBV4-1, the J call TRBJ1-4; 8 positions agree with TRBD1. CDR1 is MGHRA and CDR2 is YSYEKL in the germline V gene. The CDR3 has 16 residues. Trimming at V came to 3 bases and at J to 7 bases, leaving 10 bases not matched to a gene. The CDR3 loop reads CASSHSGTGLSEKLFF. CDR3 in DNA: TGCGCCAGCAGCCATTCCGGGACAGGCTTGAGTGAAAAACTGTTTTTT.

The chain links TRBV19 to TRBJ2-3, with no clear D. The CDR3 runs to 14 residues. V was cut by 1 base and J by 2 bases, with 7 bases left in between. Germline V CDR1 and CDR2: LNHDA, SQIVND (reference sequence). The CDR3: CASSIGPSTDTQYF. CDR3 DNA sequence: TGTGCCAGTAGTATAGGGCCCTCCACAGATACGCAGTATTTT.

The chain joins TRBV2 to TRBJ2-7; 7 nucleotides match TRBD2. Germline CDR1 reads SNHLY; CDR2 reads FYNNEI. The ends lost 6 bases at V and 8 bases at J; junction bases unmatched: 13. The CDR3 length is 14 residues. DNA for the CDR3: TGTGCCAGCAGGGGGGGGACTTACGCATCTCAGCAGTACTTC. This sequence encodes CASRGGTYASQQYF.

The V and J genes are TRBV28 and TRBJ2-3, with D maybe TRBD2 (6 bases). V was clipped by 8 bases and J by 2 bases, with 20 bases between them. The CDR3 totals 16 residues. The V gene's germline CDR1 is MDHEN and CDR2 SYDVKM. The DNA for the CDR3 is TGTGCCAGCGGCGCCTTGGGAGGCCAAACCACAGATACGCAGTATTTT. Translating it yields CASGALGGQTTDTQYF.

This chain links TRBV20-1 with TRBJ2-5; the D gene is possibly TRBD2 (5 bases). Germline CDR1 and CDR2: DFQATT and SNEGSKA (reference sequence). This CDR3 has 10 residues. The ends were cut back, 7 bases at V and 5 bases at J, with 8 bases in the middle. The CDR3 protein is CSDLAETQYF. The CDR3 bases are TGCAGTGATTTAGCGGAGACCCAGTACTTC.

With respect to this clone: The sample holds other DNA sequences that translate to the same CDR3. This chain links TRBV18 with TRBJ2-7, with 8 bases identical to TRBD1. CDR3 length: 14 amino acids. V shed 2 bases, J shed 1 base, and the junction held 1 base outside the gene matches. The germline V gene encodes CDR1 KGHSH and CDR2 LQKENI. The CDR3 sequence is CASSPGTGSYEQYF. In DNA form, the CDR3 reads TGTGCCAGCTCACCAGGGACAGGATCCTACGAGCAGTACTTC.

This chain uses TRBV18 with TRBJ1-3; D ambiguous. Germline values: CDR1 KGHSH, CDR2 LQKENI. V shed 0 bases and J shed 3 bases, with 6 bases lying between them. The CDR3 runs to 14 residues. The CDR3 DNA reads TGTGCCAGCTCACCACCCCCCGGTGGAAACACCATATATTTT. This gives the protein CASSPPPGGNTIYF.

The chain combines TRBV6-5 with TRBJ2-2; maybe TRBD2 (5 bases). Germline V gene data show CDR1 as MNHEY and CDR2 as SVGAGI. Trimming took off 2 bases at V and 7 bases at J, with 11 bases between the two ends. The CDR3 spans 14 residues. The CDR3 here is CASSYRTRGGELFF. Here the CDR3 DNA reads TGTGCCAGCAGTTACCGGACCCGGGGCGGGGAGCTGTTTTTT.

This rearrangement joins TRBV5-4 to TRBJ2-7; D remains ambiguous. Trimming left V 0 bases short and J 9 bases short, with 13 bases between. The CDR3 has 13 residues. Germline V CDR1 and CDR2: SGHNT, YYREEE (reference sequence). The CDR3 coding sequence is TGTGCCAGCAGCTTGGCCGGTGCCATTGGGCAGTACTTC. Its translation is CASSLAGAIGQYF.

The chain has TRBV6-5 and TRBJ1-1; 7 bases are shared with TRBD1. J lost 7 bases, V lost 6 bases, and 8 bases had no gene match. The germline V gene encodes CDR1 MNHEY and CDR2 SVGAGI. The CDR3 runs 13 residues. The CDR3 DNA is TGTGCCAGCAGACGACAGGGTATCGGTGAAGCTTTCTTT. Translating it yields CASRRQGIGEAFF.

The rearrangement uses TRBV18 and TRBJ2-7; D remains ambiguous. The CDR3 loop spans 14 amino acids. The ends were cut back, 3 bases at V and 1 base at J, with 10 bases in the middle. Germline V gene sequence: CDR1 KGHSH, CDR2 LQKENI. The DNA of the CDR3 is TGTGCCAGCTCACCCCAATTGCAGTCCTACGAGCAGTACTTC. Protein product: CASSPQLQSYEQYF.

The rearrangement joins TRBV7-9 to TRBJ1-2; no firm D call. The CDR3 runs 14 residues. CDR1 is SEHNR and CDR2 is FQNEAQ in the germline V gene (reference sequence). The V end lost 1 base, the J end lost 4 bases, and 10 bases lay between the germline ends. CDR3 sequence: CASSLVLSPYGYTF. The CDR3 DNA reads as TGTGCCAGCAGCTTAGTCCTCAGTCCCTATGGCTACACCTTC. Together with reference TRBV7-9 and TRBJ1-2, the CDR3 gives the full variable domain: DTGVSQNPRHKITKRGQNVTFRCDPISEHNRLYWYRQTLGQGPEFLTYFQNEAQLEKSRLLSDRFSAERPKGSFSTLEIQRTEQGDSAMYLCASSLVLSPYGYTFGSGTRLTVV.

The chain uses TRBV7-9 and TRBJ2-5; 11 bases agree with TRBD2. The germline gives CDR1 SEHNR, CDR2 FQNEAQ (reference sequence). CDR3 size: 15 residues. Trimming cost V 5 bases and J 5 bases; bases outside gene matches: 7. In nucleotides, the CDR3 is TGTGCCAGCAGCCTTAGCGGGGGGGCCTCGGAGACCCAGTACTTC. It encodes CASSLSGGASETQYF.

The chain couples TRBV10-3 to TRBJ2-7; D perhaps matches TRBD2 (5 bases). Per germline, CDR1 ENHRY and CDR2 SYGVKD. V lost 7 bases to trimming and J lost 3 bases, with 13 bases between them. The CDR3 consists of 13 residues. The DNA of the CDR3 is TGTGCCATCACCGGGATCATAGACTACGAGCAGTACTTC. The encoded protein is CAITGIIDYEQYF.

The genes are TRBV29-1 and TRBJ2-3; D perhaps matches TRBD2 (5 bases). CDR1 and CDR2 (germline): SQVTM, ANQGSEA. Trimming pared 5 bases from V and 3 bases from J, leaving 12 bases between. The CDR3 spans 13 residues. This CDR3 reads CSVLEGSTDTQYF. The CDR3 DNA follows: TGCAGCGTTCTCGAGGGCTCGACAGATACGCAGTATTTT.

The chain is built from TRBV6-5 and TRBJ1-1; 8 positions match TRBD1. CDR3 length equals 13 residues. The V gene end was trimmed by 4 bases and the J gene end by 6 bases; junction bases not matched to a gene: 4. Germline values: CDR1 MNHEY, CDR2 SVGAGI. The DNA for the CDR3 is TGTGCCAGCAGTTTTCAGGGGGCCGCTGAAGCTTTCTTT. It codes for CASSFQGAAEAFF.

The CDR3 DNA is TGTGCCAGCAAACAGGGGTCCCGCGAGCAGTACTTC. Its protein is CASKQGSREQYF. V is TRBV28 and J is TRBJ2-7, with 7 nucleotides matching TRBD1. The germline gives CDR1 MDHEN, CDR2 SYDVKM. The CDR3 is made up of 12 amino acids. The J segment lost 6 bases and the V segment lost 7 bases, leaving 6 bases of the junction unmatched.

This chain links TRBV5-1 with TRBJ2-2; D might be TRBD2 (5 bases). V lost 4 bases to trimming and J lost 1 base, with 11 bases between them. Germline lookup yields CDR1 SGHRS and CDR2 YFSETQ. The CDR3 runs 15 residues. CDR3 in amino acids: CASSPGLVNTGELFF. The CDR3 nucleotides read TGCGCCAGCAGCCCAGGACTGGTGAACACCGGGGAGCTGTTTTTT.

V and J are TRBV6-5 and TRBJ2-4; 7 positions agree with TRBD2. This CDR3 contains 14 residues. J was trimmed by 8 bases and V by 7 bases; bases with no gene match: 11. Per the germline V gene, CDR1 is MNHEY and CDR2 is SVGAGI. Here the CDR3 DNA reads TGTGCCAGCACGGCGAATGCGGGAGTGCACATTCAGTACTTC. Encoded protein: CASTANAGVHIQYF.

The J gene is TRBJ1-1, the V gene TRBV6-1; 8 positions agree with TRBD1. Germline CDR1 and CDR2: MNHNS and SASEGT. Trimming cost V 4 bases and J 3 bases; bases outside gene matches: 7. CDR3 length equals 15 residues. The CDR3 loop is CASSGRQGTDTEAFF. The CDR3 nucleotides are TGTGCCAGCAGTGGAAGACAGGGGACGGACACTGAAGCTTTCTTT.

The V call is TRBV10-3, the J call TRBJ1-2, with D tentatively TRBD1 (6 bases). Per the germline V gene, CDR1 is ENHRY and CDR2 is SYGVKD. The CDR3 contains 13 residues. V shed 8 bases and J shed 5 bases, with 15 bases lying between them. CDR3 DNA sequence: TGTGCCATCGGGGCAGGGGAACCGTATGGCTACACCTTC. It translates to CAIGAGEPYGYTF.

This sequence joins TRBV5-1 and TRBJ2-5; D remains unclear. This CDR3 has 12 amino acids. CDR1 is SGHRS, CDR2 YFSETQ, per germline. V gave up 2 bases and J gave up 5 bases, with 7 bases separating them. The CDR3 coding sequence is TGCGCCAGCAGCTTTAGTTTCGAGACCCAGTACTTC. It yields the protein CASSFSFETQYF.

Of note for this clone: The junction and the germline gene differ at one end; a read error may be behind it. The chain has TRBV18 and TRBJ1-1; tentatively, D is TRBD1 (6 bases). CDR3 size: 14 residues. Germline CDR1 KGHSH, CDR2 LQKENI. The CDR3 sequence: CASSHTGLKTEAFF. CDR3 in DNA: TGTGCCAGCTCACACACAGGGCTGAAGACTGAAGCTTTCTTT.